This T cell receptor beta chain was recorded in a study of T cells after posttransplantation cyclophosphamide. The CDR3 is made up of 16 amino acids. The V end lost 0 bases, the J end lost 9 bases, and 15 bases lay between the germline ends. Germline CDR1 is MNHEY and CDR2 is SMNVEV (reference sequence). Method: immunoSEQ multiplex PCR; TCRdb's copy keeps in-frame clones and lacks some. The sample holds 45,000 to 65,000 clones, 70% to 90% seen once. In the case of this clone: The antigen is not known.

Study observations and caveats: Blood and skin or GI T cell repertoires showed limited TRB overlap. Donor-recipient repertoire similarity was low at 1-2 months, rising over year one. Recipient CMV seropositivity and CMV reactivation strongly tracked TRB clonality.

The source is a man under 40 with a blood cancer, CMV-positive, and with a related stem cell donor. Material: PBMCs. The chain has TRBV27 and TRBJ1-6, with D uncertain. Written as DNA, the CDR3 is TGTGCCAGCAGTTTATCCGGCAGTGGCAGGCGTTCACCCCTCCACTTT. Translating it yields CASSLSGSGRRSPLHF.